This TCR beta chain is drawn from a study of blood T cells in healthy people across ages. General study findings and limits: Naive CD4+ cell counts and diversity both ran higher in long-lived than in aged donors. The donors' CMV status was not determined, possibly confounding changes in expanded clonotypes.

V gave up 0 bases and J gave up 4 bases; unmatched junction bases: 10. From germline, CDR1 is LGHNA and CDR2 YNFKEQ. The CDR3 contains 17 residues. Details on this clonotype: The antigen is unknown.

The use of a sample-barcoded 5' primer and a J-beta primer mix characterized a second PCR of roughly 6 to 11 cycles. Template switching added a 12-random-nucleotide identifier to every cDNA molecule. TCRdb re-called the 5' RACE reads with MiXCR, one entry per CDR3 protein. The data hold roughly 1,700,000 distinct CDR3 sequences, with about 30% observed a single time. This sequence originates from a woman aged 25-40 years in good health. Sequencing was carried out using blood. The chain is built from TRBV4-2 and TRBJ2-5; 8 nucleotides agree with TRBD2. CDR3: CASSQELTGGLRETQYF. CDR3 bases: TGTGCCAGCAGCCAAGAGTTGACGGGGGGGCTCCGAGAGACCCAGTACTTC.